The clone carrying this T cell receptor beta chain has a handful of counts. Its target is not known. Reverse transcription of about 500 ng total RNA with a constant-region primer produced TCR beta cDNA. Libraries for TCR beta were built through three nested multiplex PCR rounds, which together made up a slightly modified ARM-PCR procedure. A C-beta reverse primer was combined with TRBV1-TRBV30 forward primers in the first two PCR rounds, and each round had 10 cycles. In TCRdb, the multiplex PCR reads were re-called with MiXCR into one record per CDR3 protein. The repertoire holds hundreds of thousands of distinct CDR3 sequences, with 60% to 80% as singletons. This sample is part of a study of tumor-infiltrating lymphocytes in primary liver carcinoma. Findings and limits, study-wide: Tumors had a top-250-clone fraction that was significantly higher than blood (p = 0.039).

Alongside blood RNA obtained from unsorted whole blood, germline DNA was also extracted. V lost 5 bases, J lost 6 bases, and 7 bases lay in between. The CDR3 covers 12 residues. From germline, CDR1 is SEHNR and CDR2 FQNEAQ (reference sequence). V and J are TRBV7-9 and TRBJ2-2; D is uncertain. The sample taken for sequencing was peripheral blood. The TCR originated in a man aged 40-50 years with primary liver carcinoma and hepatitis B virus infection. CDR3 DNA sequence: TGTGCCAGCAGCCCCCCCGCCGGGGAGCTGTTTTTT. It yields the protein CASSPPAGELFF.